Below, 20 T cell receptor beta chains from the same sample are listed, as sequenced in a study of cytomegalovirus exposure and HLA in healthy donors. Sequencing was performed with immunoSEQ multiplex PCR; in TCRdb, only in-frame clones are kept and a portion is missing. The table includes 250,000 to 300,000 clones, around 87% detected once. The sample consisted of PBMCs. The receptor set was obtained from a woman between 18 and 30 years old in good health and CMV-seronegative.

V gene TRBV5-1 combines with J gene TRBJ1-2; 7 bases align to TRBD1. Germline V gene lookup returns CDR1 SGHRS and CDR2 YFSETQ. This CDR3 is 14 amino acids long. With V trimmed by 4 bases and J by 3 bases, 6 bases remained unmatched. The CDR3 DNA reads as TGCGCCAGCAGCCGGTGGACAGGTGACTATGGCTACACCTTC. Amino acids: CASSRWTGDYGYTF.

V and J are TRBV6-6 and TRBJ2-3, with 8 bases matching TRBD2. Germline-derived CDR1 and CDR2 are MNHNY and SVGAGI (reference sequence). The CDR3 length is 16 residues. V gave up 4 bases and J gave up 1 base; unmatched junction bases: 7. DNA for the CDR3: TGTGCCAGCAGTTTTTCTCCAGCGGGGGGCACAGATACGCAGTATTTT. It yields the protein CASSFSPAGGTDTQYF.

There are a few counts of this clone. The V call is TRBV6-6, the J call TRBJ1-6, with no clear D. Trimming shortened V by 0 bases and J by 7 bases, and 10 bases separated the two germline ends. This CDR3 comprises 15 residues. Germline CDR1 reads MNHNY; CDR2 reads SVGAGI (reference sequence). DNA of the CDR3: TGTGCCAGCAGTTACTCATTCGGAGACAATTCACCCCTCCACTTT. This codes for CASSYSFGDNSPLHF.

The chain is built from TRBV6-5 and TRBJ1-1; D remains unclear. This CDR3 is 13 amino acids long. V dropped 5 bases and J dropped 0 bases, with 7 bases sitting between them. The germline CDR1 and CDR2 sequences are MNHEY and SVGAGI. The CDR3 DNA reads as TGTGCCAGCAGTGAGGAATTGAACACTGAAGCTTTCTTT. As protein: CASSEELNTEAFF.

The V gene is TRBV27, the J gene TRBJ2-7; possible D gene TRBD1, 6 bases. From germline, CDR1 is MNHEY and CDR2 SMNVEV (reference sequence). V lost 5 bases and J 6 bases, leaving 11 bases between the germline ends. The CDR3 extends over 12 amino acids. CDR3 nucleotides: TGTGCCAGCAGTAATACAGGGTCCGAGCAGTACTTC. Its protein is CASSNTGSEQYF.

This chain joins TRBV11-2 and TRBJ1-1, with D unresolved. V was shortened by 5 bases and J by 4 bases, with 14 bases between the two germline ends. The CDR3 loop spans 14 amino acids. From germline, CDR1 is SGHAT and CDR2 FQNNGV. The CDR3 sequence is CASSPLVLGTEAFF. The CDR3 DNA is TGTGCCAGCAGCCCCCTGGTTCTAGGCACTGAAGCTTTCTTT. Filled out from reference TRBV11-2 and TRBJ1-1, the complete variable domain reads EAGVAQSPRYKIIEKRQSVAFWCNPISGHATLYWYQQILGQGPKLLIQFQNNGVVDDSQLPKDRFSAERLKGVDSTLKIQPAKLEDSAVYLCASSPLVLGTEAFFGQGTRLTVV.

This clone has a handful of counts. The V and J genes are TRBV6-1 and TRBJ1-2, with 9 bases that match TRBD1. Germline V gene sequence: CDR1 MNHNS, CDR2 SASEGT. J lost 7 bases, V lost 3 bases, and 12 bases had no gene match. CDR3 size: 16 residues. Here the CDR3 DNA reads TGTGCCAGCAGTGACTATACCGGGACAGGGAAGGGTGGCTACACCTTC. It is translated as CASSDYTGTGKGGYTF.

CDR3 in DNA: TGTGCCAGCAGTAAGACAGAAGATACGCAGTATTTT. Translated: CASSKTEDTQYF. The rearrangement links TRBV27 to TRBJ2-3, with D maybe TRBD1 (5 bases). Between the trimmed V and J ends, which lost 5 bases and 5 bases, there was a span of 8 bases. The CDR3 loop spans 12 amino acids. The germline CDR1 and CDR2 sequences are MNHEY and SMNVEV (reference sequence).

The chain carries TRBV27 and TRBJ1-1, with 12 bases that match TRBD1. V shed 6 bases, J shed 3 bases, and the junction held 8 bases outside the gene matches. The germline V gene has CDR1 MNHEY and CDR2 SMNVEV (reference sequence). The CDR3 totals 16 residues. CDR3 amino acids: CASRGGTGGEDTEAFF. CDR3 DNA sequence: TGTGCCAGCAGAGGGGGGACAGGGGGCGAGGACACTGAAGCTTTCTTT.

The CDR3: CASSVARTGGYGYTF. The DNA of the CDR3 is TGTGCCAGCAGCGTAGCCCGTACAGGGGGCTATGGCTACACCTTC. J is TRBJ1-2 and V is TRBV9, with 8 bases matching TRBD1. The CDR3 runs 15 residues. CDR1 and CDR2 (germline): SGDLS, YYNGEE. V was clipped by 0 bases and J by 4 bases; unmatched bases: 5.

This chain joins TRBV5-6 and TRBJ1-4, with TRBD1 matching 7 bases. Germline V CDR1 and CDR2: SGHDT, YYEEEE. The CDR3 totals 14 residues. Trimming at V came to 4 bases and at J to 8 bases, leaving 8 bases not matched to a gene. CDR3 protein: CASSGEGAGEKLFF. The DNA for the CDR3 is TGTGCCAGCAGCGGCGAGGGGGCCGGGGAAAAACTGTTTTTT.

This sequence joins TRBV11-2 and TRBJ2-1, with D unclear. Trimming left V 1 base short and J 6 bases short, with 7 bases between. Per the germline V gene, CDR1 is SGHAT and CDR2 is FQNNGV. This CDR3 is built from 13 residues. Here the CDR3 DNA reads TGTGCCAGCAGCTTAGTTTCGCGCAATGAGCAGTTCTTC. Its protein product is CASSLVSRNEQFF.

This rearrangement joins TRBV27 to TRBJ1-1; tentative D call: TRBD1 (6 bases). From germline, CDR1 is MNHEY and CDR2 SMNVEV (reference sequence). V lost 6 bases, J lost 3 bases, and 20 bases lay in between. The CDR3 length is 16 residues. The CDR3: CASSPLWGTLYTEAFF. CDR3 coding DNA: TGTGCCAGCAGCCCATTATGGGGGACACTATACACTGAAGCTTTCTTT.

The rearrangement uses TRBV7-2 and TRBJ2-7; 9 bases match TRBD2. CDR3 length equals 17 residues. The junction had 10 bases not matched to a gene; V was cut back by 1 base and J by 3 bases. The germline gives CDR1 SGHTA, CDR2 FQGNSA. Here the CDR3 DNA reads TGTGCCAGCAGCTTAGTAAATAGCGGGGGCCACGGCTACGAGCAGTACTTC. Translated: CASSLVNSGGHGYEQYF.

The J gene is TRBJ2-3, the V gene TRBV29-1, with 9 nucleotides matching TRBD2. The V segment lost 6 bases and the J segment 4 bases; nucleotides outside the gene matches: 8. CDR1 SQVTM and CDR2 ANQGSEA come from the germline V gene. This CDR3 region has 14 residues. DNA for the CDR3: TGCAGCGTCGAGTGGAGCGGGGGGTCAGATACGCAGTATTTT. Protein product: CSVEWSGGSDTQYF.

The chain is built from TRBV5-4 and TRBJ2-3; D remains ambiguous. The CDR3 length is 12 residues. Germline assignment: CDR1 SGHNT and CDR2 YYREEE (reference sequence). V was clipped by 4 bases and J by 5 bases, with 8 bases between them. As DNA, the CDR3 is TGTGCCAGCAGCCCTCTAGGAGATACGCAGTATTTT. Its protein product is CASSPLGDTQYF.

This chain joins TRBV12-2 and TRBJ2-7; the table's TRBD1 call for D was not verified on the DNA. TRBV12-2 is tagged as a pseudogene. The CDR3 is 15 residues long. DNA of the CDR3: TGTGCAAGTCGCTTAGTTCCGGGACAGGGCTGCGAGCAGTACGTC. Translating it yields CASRLVPGQGCEQYV.

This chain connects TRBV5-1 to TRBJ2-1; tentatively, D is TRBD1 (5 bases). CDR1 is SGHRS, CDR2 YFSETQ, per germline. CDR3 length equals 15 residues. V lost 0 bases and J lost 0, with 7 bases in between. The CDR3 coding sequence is TGCGCCAGCAGCTTGGCGGACAACTCCTACAATGAGCAGTTCTTC. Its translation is CASSLADNSYNEQFF.

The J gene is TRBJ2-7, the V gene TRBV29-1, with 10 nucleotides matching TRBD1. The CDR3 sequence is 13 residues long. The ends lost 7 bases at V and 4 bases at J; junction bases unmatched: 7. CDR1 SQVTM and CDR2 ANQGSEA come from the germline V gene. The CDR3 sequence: CSAAGTGVYEQYF. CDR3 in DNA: TGCAGCGCCGCCGGGACAGGGGTTTACGAGCAGTACTTC.

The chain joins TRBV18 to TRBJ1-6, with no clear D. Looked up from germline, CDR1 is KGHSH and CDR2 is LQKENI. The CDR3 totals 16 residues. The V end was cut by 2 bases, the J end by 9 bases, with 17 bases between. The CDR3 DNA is TGTGCCAGCTCACCATTCTACAGCGGAGATAGTTCACCCCTCCACTTT. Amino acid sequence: CASSPFYSGDSSPLHF.